This T cell receptor (beta chain) was identified in a study of cytomegalovirus exposure and HLA in healthy donors. General observations from the study: Indistinguishability led to the exclusion of some V segments, TRBV6-2 and TRBV6-3 included.

The germline CDR1 and CDR2 sequences are GTSNPN and SVGIG (reference sequence). V was pared by 0 bases and J by 7 bases, with 4 bases of the junction left unmatched. This CDR3 has 14 residues. The PCR had 60 Vbeta and 13 Jbeta primers. Data came from immunoSEQ multiplex PCR; TCRdb stores just in-frame clones and leaves some out. The sample holds some 130,000 clones, 76% seen once. As for this clone: The target antigen is unknown.

Sequences were obtained from PBMCs. The receptor was derived from a female donor in good health and CMV-seropositive. The rearrangement links TRBV30 to TRBJ2-7, with 12 bases that match TRBD1. Written as DNA, the CDR3 is TGTGCCTGGAGTGTAGGGACAGGGGGCAGGGAGCAGTACTTC. It yields the protein CAWSVGTGGREQYF.